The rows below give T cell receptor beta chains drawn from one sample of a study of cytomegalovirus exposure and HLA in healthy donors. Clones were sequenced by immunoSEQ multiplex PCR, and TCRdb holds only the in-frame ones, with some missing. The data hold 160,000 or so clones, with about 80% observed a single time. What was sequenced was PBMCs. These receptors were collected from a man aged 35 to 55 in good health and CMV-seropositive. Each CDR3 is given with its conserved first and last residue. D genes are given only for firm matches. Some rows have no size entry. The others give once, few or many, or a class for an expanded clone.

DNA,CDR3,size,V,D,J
TGTGCCAGCAGTCCAGACAGGAAAGAGACCCAGTACTTC,CASSPDRKETQYF,NA,TRBV2,NA,TRBJ2-5
TGTGCCAGCAGCGCCAGGTCCCCCGATAATTCACCCCTCCACTTT,CASSARSPDNSPLHF,NA,TRBV27,NA,TRBJ1-6
TGCGCCAGCAGCCGATCTTCCGGGACTCGCAGGAACACCGGGGAGCTGTTTTTT,CASSRSSGTRRNTGELFF,NA,TRBV5-1,NA,TRBJ2-2
TGTGCCAGCAGCGTCGGTGGAACAGGACCCTCCTACACCTTC,CASSVGGTGPSYTF,NA,TRBV9,NA,TRBJ1-2
TGCGCCAGCAGCTTGGAGGGGGCGCCTAATGAAAAACTGTTTTTT,CASSLEGAPNEKLFF,NA,TRBV5-1,TRBD1,TRBJ1-4
TGTGCCAGCAGTCCGGGACAGGGCTTCTCCTACGAGCAGTACTTC,CASSPGQGFSYEQYF,few,TRBV6-6,TRBD1,TRBJ2-7
TGTGCCAGCAGCAAACCCCCGATAATGAGCGACTATGGCTACACCTTC,CASSKPPIMSDYGYTF,once,TRBV5-4,NA,TRBJ1-2
TGTGCCAGCAGTTCCCCTCCACAGGGGGCGCGGGGAAACACCATATATTTT,CASSSPPQGARGNTIYF,few,TRBV7-9,TRBD1,TRBJ1-3
TGTGCCAGCAGCCCCCGACAGGTAGGCACTGAAGCTTTCTTT,CASSPRQVGTEAFF,NA,TRBV7-2,NA,TRBJ1-1
TGCGCCAGCAGAGATCCCGGGGGGAGGGGGGGACACAATGAGCAGTTCTTC,CASRDPGGRGGHNEQFF,NA,TRBV4-1,NA,TRBJ2-1
TGCGCCAGCAGCTTACAGGGGGCTGGCGATCAGCCCCAGCATTTT,CASSLQGAGDQPQHF,NA,TRBV5-1,TRBD1,TRBJ1-5
TGTGCCAGCAGCCCGACCGGACAGGGAGAGACCCAGTACTTC,CASSPTGQGETQYF,NA,TRBV11-3,TRBD1,TRBJ2-5
TGTGCCAGCAGCTCACAGGGGGGTAATCAGCCCCAGCATTTT,CASSSQGGNQPQHF,once,TRBV11-2,TRBD1,TRBJ1-5
TGTGCCAGCAGCTCGGGACAGAATCCCTACGAGCAGTACTTC,CASSSGQNPYEQYF,few,TRBV11-3,TRBD1,TRBJ2-7
TGCAGCGCCAGTCGTGGAACTATAGCCAAAAACATTCAGTACTTC,CSASRGTIAKNIQYF,NA,TRBV29-1,NA,TRBJ2-4
TGTGCCAGCAGCTTGTATTCAGGGTGGTCCTACGAGCAGTACTTC,CASSLYSGWSYEQYF,NA,TRBV5-4,NA,TRBJ2-7
TGTGCCAGTAGTCCCCGGGGGGGGTACCAAGAGACCCAGTACTTC,CASSPRGGYQETQYF,NA,TRBV19,TRBD2,TRBJ2-5
TGTGCCAGCTCACCGCGAGGACAGGCCCAGACGTCCGGAAACACCATATATTTT,CASSPRGQAQTSGNTIYF,few,TRBV18,TRBD1,TRBJ1-3
TGCAGCGTGTGGGGGGACCAAGAGACCCAGTACTTC,CSVWGDQETQYF,NA,TRBV29-1,NA,TRBJ2-5
TGTGCCAGCAGCAAACGGACAGAACCGAACACCGGGGAGCTGTTTTTT,CASSKRTEPNTGELFF,NA,TRBV9,NA,TRBJ2-2
TGTGCCTGGAGTGCTCAGGGTGGGACTGAAGCTTTCTTT,CAWSAQGGTEAFF,NA,TRBV30,NA,TRBJ1-1
TGCGCCAGCAGCCAAGATCCAGGGAGGTCCGCCCTTGAAGCTTTCTTT,CASSQDPGRSALEAFF,once,TRBV4-1,NA,TRBJ1-1